This TCR beta chain was documented in a study of Graves' ophthalmopathy and Graves' hyperthyroidism listed by TCRdb under 2018. Background on the whole study: Peripheral blood samples were taken at the time of initial diagnosis, before any treatment was given. TCR beta repertoire signatures were used to distinguish Graves' ophthalmopathy from Graves' hyperthyroidism and to predict progression to ophthalmopathy. In total, 135 blood samples were TCR-sequenced: approximately 42 ophthalmopathy, some 75 hyperthyroidism and some 17 hyperthyroidism-to-ophthalmopathy patients. To explore V-J signatures distinguishing ophthalmopathy from hyperthyroidism, a discovery set of some 100 patients (fewer than 45 ophthalmopathy, 55 to 60 stable hyperthyroidism) was enrolled. For independent validation, a separate cohort was made up of 18 to 20 hyperthyroidism patients plus 17 patients who later progressed from hyperthyroidism to ophthalmopathy. T-cell repertoires of thyroid tissue and blood were compared in five or six hyperthyroidism patients. Following sampling, methimazole starting at 30 mg daily was administered to hyperthyroidism patients, and high-dose intravenous methylprednisolone was administered to ophthalmopathy patients. For training and testing, the 110 or so patients in the discovery cohort were randomly divided in a 7:3 ratio.

Reading the germline V gene (reference sequence) gives CDR1 MNHEY and CDR2 SMNVEV. From the cysteine through the phenylalanine, the CDR3 covers 13 amino acids. CDR3 DNA only is kept here, 39 bases in frame from base 1. Trimming costs V 7 bases and J 6 bases, and their ends lie 16 bases apart. The research as a whole found: Most expanded thyroid clonotypes with frequency above 0.001 were also detected in blood, suggesting blood repertoires may reflect the thyroid immune response. No statistical method was used to predetermine the sample size, and group allocation was not hidden from the investigators. In cross-validation, the 13-signature model distinguished ophthalmopathy from stable hyperthyroidism with roughly 90% sensitivity and roughly 81% specificity, and in the test set the corresponding values were about 80% and 75%. In validation, the model predicted ophthalmopathy progression with 70.59% sensitivity and roughly 72% specificity; roughly eleven predicted patients were CT-confirmed with GO in a median of approximately six months.

As regards this clonotype: Its binding antigen is unknown. Base qualities are not provided; no much larger clone lies one nucleotide away.

Hyperthyroidism was considered stable if no progression to ophthalmopathy occurred within 18 months of follow-up. Hyperthyroidism patients were newly diagnosed, with disease duration under 2 months, and aged 18 to 65 years. Patients with other autoimmune diseases, uncontrolled infections, pregnancy or lactation were excluded. Diagnosis relied on clinical symptoms, serum thyroxine, TRAb, thyroid ultrasound and orbital computed tomography. PBMCs were isolated from around 10 ml of fresh peripheral blood by Ficoll-Paque density gradient centrifugation. Total RNA was extracted using Trizol reagent, and RNA quality was checked on an Agilent 2100 Bioanalyzer. TCR beta CDR3 regions were amplified from RNA transcripts for repertoire sequencing. The first round was an RT-PCR using HTBI primers with the Qiagen OneStep RT-PCR kit, and this first round was followed by a second-round multiplex PCR, then size selection and purification. Libraries were sequenced on an Illumina HiSeq2000 using paired-end 100 bp reads. The original pipeline was this. Reads were processed with SOAPnuke, discarding reads with adapters, uncalled bases, mean Phred below 15, or no exact constant-primer or identifier match. COPE v1.2.5 was used to merge the high-quality paired reads. Each unique nucleotide sequence was defined as a clonotype, and clonotypes were aligned to IMGT TRB V, D and J references with MiTCR v1.1. Only V-J combinations with frequency above 0.0001 were analysed, covering approximately 99% of repertoires. For each V-J combination, a TCR clonal expansion and chaos score was defined as F50 clonal expansion divided by the chaos observed in the TCRdist matrix. Welch's t-statistics and random forest were used to reduce the features to some 13 V-J combinations, which were then used as input to a naive Bayes classifier. Thyroid-blood repertoire similarity was quantified with the Morisita-Horn index. The public sequencing data were trimmed at Q25 with fastp and processed into clonotypes with MiXCR by TCRdb, which kept only in-frame beta chains. Each entry is one CDR3 protein sequence, shown with its most common DNA and genes. For this entry, the V and J calls and clone size follow TCRdb and not the study's own pipeline. This sample holds hundreds of thousands of distinct CDR3 sequences; 22% were observed only once. More than 5.5% of the sample lies in the top ten.

The sample consisted of peripheral blood. The receptor was isolated from a young woman with stable Graves' hyperthyroidism. Some clones in this sample may be carry-over from other donors' samples. Donor details come from another sample of the same person, matched by shared clones. Here the chain combines TRBV27 and TRBJ2-7, and the D gene may be TRBD2, 5 bases matching. The CDR3 region reads CASNVAGSGEQYF. The DNA sequence follows: TGTGCCAGCAACGTGGCAGGCAGCGGCGAGCAGTACTTC.